The rows below give T cell receptor beta chains drawn from one sample of a study of blood T cells in healthy people across ages. Using its own MiXCR run on the 5' RACE reads, TCRdb lists one record per CDR3 protein. The data contain 1.5 million to 2 million distinct CDR3 sequences, about 31% of them singletons. Sequencing was done on a sample of blood. All receptors derive from a woman aged 25 to 39 in good health. CDR3s include the opening cysteine and the closing phenylalanine or tryptophan. The order of the fields is CDR3 DNA, CDR3 protein, V gene, J gene, clone size, D gene. The D gene is left open where the match is weak. Size is stated for part of the rows, as once, few or many counts, or as a class when the clone is expanded.

TGCAGTGCTAGAGGGTACGGCTACGAGCAGTACTTC	CSARGYGYEQYF	TRBV20-1	TRBJ2-7	-	-
TGTGCCAGCAGCACCCCGGGACCGAGAAACTATGGCTACACCTTC	CASSTPGPRNYGYTF	TRBV28	TRBJ1-2	-	-
TGTGCCAGCAGCTTAGCGGGGAGGATGATCCAGTACTTC	CASSLAGRMIQYF	TRBV7-2	TRBJ2-5	once	-
TGTGCCACCAAGAGGGGAAACTATGGCTACACCTTC	CATKRGNYGYTF	TRBV6-6	TRBJ1-2	few	-
TGTGCCAGCAGCGTGGGGACTTTGAGCTCCTACGAGCAGTACTTC	CASSVGTLSSYEQYF	TRBV9	TRBJ2-7	few	-
TGTGCCAGCAGCCAAGATCTCGGGGGGGCCCATGAGACCCAGTACTTC	CASSQDLGGAHETQYF	TRBV3-1	TRBJ2-5	-	TRBD2
TGTGCCAGCAGCGTAGAGACAAGAGCGAACACCGGGGAGCTGTTTTTT	CASSVETRANTGELFF	TRBV9	TRBJ2-2	-	-
TGTGCCATCGGTTTGGGAAGCTACAATGAGCAGTACTTC	CAIGLGSYNEQYF	TRBV6-1	TRBJ2-7	-	-
TGTGCCACCAGCAGAGATATGAGTACCTCCTACAATGAGCAGTTCTTC	CATSRDMSTSYNEQFF	TRBV15	TRBJ2-1	-	-
TGTGCCAGCAGTTTCCGGCCCTCCTCAAACTCCTACGAGCAGTACTTC	CASSFRPSSNSYEQYF	TRBV27	TRBJ2-7	few	-
TGCGCCAGCAGCCTGCTCCCCCCTTATAGCAATCAGCCCCAGCATTTT	CASSLLPPYSNQPQHF	TRBV5-1	TRBJ1-5	-	-
TGTGCCTGCGGGTGGGGAGGCTACAATGAGCAGTTCTTC	CACGWGGYNEQFF	TRBV27	TRBJ2-1	-	-
TGTGCCAGCAGCCCTCACTTCCTAGCGGGAGGACACAATGAGCAGTTCTTC	CASSPHFLAGGHNEQFF	TRBV28	TRBJ2-1	-	TRBD2
TGTGCCAGCAGCTTCTCAGTAGAGGGGTACGAGCAGTACTTC	CASSFSVEGYEQYF	TRBV13	TRBJ2-7	-	-
TGTGCCAGCAGCCCGGACGGAATTCAAGAGACCCAGTACTTC	CASSPDGIQETQYF	TRBV7-9	TRBJ2-5	few	-
TGCAGTGCTAGTCGTAGCGGAGCCTACAATGAGCAGTACTTC	CSASRSGAYNEQYF	TRBV20-1	TRBJ2-7	-	-
TGTGCCAGCGGCTACCCGGGGGGGATGAACACTGAAGCTTTCTTT	CASGYPGGMNTEAFF	TRBV27	TRBJ1-1	-	-
TGTGCCAGCAGCTTAACGCGGGATAACTACAATGAGCAGTTCTTC	CASSLTRDNYNEQFF	TRBV7-3	TRBJ2-1	few	-
TGTGCCAGCAGTTCGGGACAGTCGGTTAATCAGCCCCAGCATTTT	CASSSGQSVNQPQHF	TRBV27	TRBJ1-5	-	TRBD1
TGCAGTGCTAGGCGGCGGGAGCTTGCCTACAATGAGCAGTTCTTC	CSARRRELAYNEQFF	TRBV20-1	TRBJ2-1	few	TRBD2
TGTGCCAGCACAAAAACAGGGGGAAATCAGCCCCAGCATTTT	CASTKTGGNQPQHF	TRBV27	TRBJ1-5	-	TRBD1
TGTGCCAGCGCTGAGGGGTTTGTAGCTTCCTACGAGCAGTACTTC	CASAEGFVASYEQYF	TRBV6-1	TRBJ2-7	-	-
TGTGCCAGCAGCCGCGGACAGGGGGCGGCCACCTTC	CASSRGQGAATF	TRBV5-5	TRBJ1-2	-	TRBD1
TGCAGTGCTAGAGATGAAGGGGTCCTCGCCAAAAACATTCGGTACTTC	CSARDEGVLAKNIRYF	TRBV20-1	TRBJ2-4	once	-
TGTGCCAGCAGCCAACCCCCACTAGCGGGGGGCGCAGATGAGCAGTTCTTC	CASSQPPLAGGADEQFF	TRBV3-1	TRBJ2-1	few	TRBD2